The sequence of this T cell receptor beta chain was determined in a study of CD8 T cells in Susac syndrome. General study results and limits: Acknowledgment was made by the study that its TCR sequencing and HLA analysis involved a relatively small number of individuals.

TEMRA cells were FACS-enriched and CD8+ and CD4+ T cells negatively isolated. This CDR3 region has 16 residues. Germline trimming cut 6 bases from V and 5 bases from J; bases unmatched to any gene: 12. CDR1 is LGHNA, CDR2 YNFKEQ, per germline. As for this clonotype: As yet, its antigen is unknown.

After extraction with the RNeasy kit, about 0.45 to 1 ug of the RNA was reverse transcribed using random hexamers. By means of immunoSEQ multiplex PCR, TCR beta CDR3 spanning 54 Vbeta and 13 Jbeta underwent amplification. TCRdb ran MiXCR on the immunoSEQ multiplex PCR reads and lists one entry per CDR3 protein. The table shows 160,000 or so distinct CDR3 sequences, with over 85% occurring only once. The genes are TRBV4-2 and TRBJ2-5; 10 bases agree with TRBD2. This clonotype was obtained from a human donor in good health. Material: CD4+ T cells from PBMCs. This CDR3 reads CASRRSGGAVDETQYF. As DNA, the CDR3 is TGTGCCAGCAGGAGAAGCGGGGGGGCCGTGGATGAGACCCAGTACTTC.